The sequence of this T cell receptor (beta chain) was determined in a study of CD8 T cells in ankylosing spondylitis. Findings and caveats of the study: In synovial fluid and blood from reactive arthritis, some motif variants were previously reported.

Losses at the gene ends were 2 bases for V and 7 bases for J; bases not matched to a gene: 6. The CDR3 spans 15 residues. Quantitative 5'-RACE was performed with molecular barcodes, and it yielded the TCR beta libraries. MiXCR, applied by TCRdb to the 5' RACE reads, yields one record per CDR3 protein. Of some 150,000 distinct CDR3 sequences in the sample, about an eighth were seen once. This clonotype was observed at least ten times. What it binds is unknown. This TCR derives from a female donor with ankylosing spondylitis or in good health (not recorded which). Sequenced sample: blood, either unsorted or a sorted T cell fraction (not recorded which). The chain carries TRBV12-3 or TRBV12-4 and TRBJ2-3, with 10 bases lining up with TRBD2. The CDR3 DNA is TGTGCCAGCAGTTTACAAGCGGGGGGGGCAAATACGCAGTATTTT. This sequence encodes CASSLQAGGANTQYF.